The TCR beta chain described here comes from a study (dated by TCRdb to about 2016). Sequences MDHEN (CDR1) and SYDVKM (CDR2) are obtained from the germline V gene. The junction shows trimming of 1 base on V and 4 bases on J, plus 13 bases between the germline ends. Reading from cysteine to phenylalanine, the CDR3 counts 15 amino acids. The read is trimmed to its CDR3 DNA, 45 bases read in frame from base 1. Library preparation employed RT-PCR. The run used an Illumina MiSeq. Starting from the raw public reads, TCRdb applied fastp trimming at Q25, assembled clones with MiXCR and retained in-frame beta chains. CDR3 protein duplicates are merged, each entry listing the most common genes and DNA. In this sample the table shows around 700,000 distinct CDR3 sequences, approximately 15% of which occur a single time. Of the sample, just over 3.5% falls within the top ten clones. As for this clonotype: The clone's antigen remains unknown. Base qualities are not provided; no much larger clone lies one nucleotide away.

The sample consisted of memory CD4+ T cells from blood. Rearrangement joined TRBV28 to TRBJ1-1, with a weak D call of TRBD1 (6 bases match). This clonotype was sampled from a female donor in good health, serving as a healthy control. The CDR3 has the sequence CASSLFTQGFTEAFF. The base sequence is TGTGCCAGCAGTTTATTCACGCAGGGGTTCACTGAAGCTTTCTTT.